These 29 T cell receptor beta chains originate from one sample sequenced in a study of CD8 T cells in ankylosing spondylitis. TCRdb independently ran MiXCR on the 5' RACE reads; one entry per CDR3 protein. The table lists tens of thousands of distinct CDR3 sequences, more than 25% of them singletons, with about 60% in the top ten. Sequencing was performed on blood, either unsorted or a sorted T cell fraction (not recorded which). The receptors were gathered from a male donor with ankylosing spondylitis or in good health (not recorded which).

This clonotype was seen a handful of times. The V and J genes are TRBV4-1 and TRBJ1-2; perhaps TRBD1 as D (5 bases). The ends were cut back, 0 bases at V and 4 bases at J, with 12 bases in the middle. CDR1 and CDR2 from the germline V gene are MGHRA and YSYEKL. This CDR3 has 15 residues. CDR3 sequence reads: CASSQDTGTTYGYTF. The CDR3 nucleotides read TGCGCCAGCAGCCAAGATACGGGGACCACCTATGGCTACACCTTC.

Only a few counts were recorded for this clonotype. The rearrangement uses TRBV12-3 or TRBV12-4 and TRBJ1-1; D remains unclear. V was trimmed by 5 bases and J by 2 bases, leaving 12 bases between them. This CDR3 is built from 14 residues. The CDR3 DNA reads as TGTGCCAGCAGTCCGACTCAAGCCAACACTGAAGCTTTCTTT. Its translation: CASSPTQANTEAFF.

The V gene is TRBV5-6, the J gene TRBJ2-7, with D possibly being TRBD1 (6 bases). Trimming took 4 bases from V and 7 from J, leaving 18 bases between them. Germline CDR1 and CDR2: SGHDT and YYEEEE. This CDR3 is built from 14 residues. CDR3 loop: CASSLLTGRSEQYF. DNA for the CDR3: TGTGCCAGCAGCCTACTAACAGGGAGATCAGAGCAGTACTTC.

The chain uses TRBV5-1 and TRBJ1-2; 7 bases agree with TRBD1. The CDR3 length is 17 residues. The germline V gene encodes CDR1 SGHRS and CDR2 YFSETQ. V shed 4 bases, J shed 5 bases, and the junction held 17 bases outside the gene matches. CDR3 in amino acids: CASSRSGGGYVLYGYTF. The CDR3 DNA follows: TGCGCCAGCAGCCGCTCAGGGGGTGGCTATGTCCTATATGGCTACACCTTC.

This clonotype was detected only once. V and J are TRBV10-3 and TRBJ2-2; 10 bases match TRBD1. V was pared by 2 bases and J by 7 bases, with 7 bases of the junction left unmatched. Germline values: CDR1 ENHRY, CDR2 SYGVKD. This CDR3 is 16 amino acids long. The CDR3 bases are TGTGCCATCAGTGAGCCTGGGACAGGGGAAGGCGGGGAGCTGTTTTTT. Its translation: CAISEPGTGEGGELFF.

This clonotype was seen only once. Because the CDR3 is missing its conserved closing phenylalanine or tryptophan, this is likely a read error. V is TRBV25-1 and J is TRBJ2-5, with D maybe TRBD2 (6 bases). The CDR3 is 14 amino acids. V was pared by 2 bases and J by 2 bases, with 9 bases between. Germline CDR1 reads MGHDK; CDR2 reads SYGVNS. The CDR3 nucleotides read TGTGCCAGCAGTGAAGGGGCGGGACAAGAGACCCAGTACTTG. Its protein product is CASSEGAGQETQYL.

This clonotype has just a few counts. The rearrangement links TRBV7-3 to TRBJ2-1; 13 bases are shared with TRBD2. Per the germline V gene, CDR1 is SGHTA and CDR2 is FQGTGA. V lost 5 bases to trimming and J lost 3 bases; unmatched junction nucleotides: 4. The length of the CDR3 is 16 residues. CDR3 loop: CASSLLAGGIYNEQFF. DNA of the CDR3: TGTGCCAGCAGCCTACTAGCGGGGGGGATCTACAATGAGCAGTTCTTC.

As for this clonotype: At one of its ends the junction is not consistent with the germline gene, which may arise from a read error. The CDR3 reads CASSLAPETEQYF. Here the CDR3 DNA reads TGTGCTAGCAGCTTAGCGCCGGAGACTGAGCAGTACTTC. The chain joins TRBV7-7 to TRBJ2-7; possible D gene TRBD2, 5 bases. Germline V gene data show CDR1 as SSHAT and CDR2 as FNYEAQ (reference sequence). This CDR3 comprises 13 residues.

V gene TRBV6-2 or TRBV6-3 combines with J gene TRBJ2-1; 10 nucleotides align to TRBD2. CDR1 and CDR2 from the germline V gene are MNHEY and SVGEGT. V dropped 6 bases and J dropped 15; count of bases not matched to a gene: 11. This CDR3 is 13 amino acids long. Here the CDR3 reads CASRRTSGPDGFF. The CDR3 nucleotides are TGTGCCAGCAGGAGGACTAGCGGACCCGATGGGTTCTTC.

This clonotype has at least ten counts. The genes are TRBV12-5 and TRBJ1-1; TRBD1 aligns across 8 bases. The J segment lost 4 bases and the V segment lost 3 bases, leaving 1 base of the junction unmatched. This CDR3 region has 13 residues. CDR1 and CDR2 (germline): LGHNT, FRNRAP. CDR3 sequence: CASGFDRGTEAFF. As DNA, the CDR3 is TGTGCTAGTGGTTTCGACAGGGGCACTGAAGCTTTCTTT.

This clonotype was picked up one time. This chain uses TRBV5-5 with TRBJ2-7; 9 nucleotides agree with TRBD2. CDR1 is SGHKS and CDR2 is YYEKEE in the germline V gene (reference sequence). V lost 4 bases and J lost 4; bases outside the gene matches: 12. This CDR3 comprises 16 residues. The CDR3 spells CASSRAPSGDLYEQYF. The CDR3 DNA reads as TGTGCCAGCAGCCGGGCCCCTAGCGGGGATCTATACGAGCAGTACTTC.

This clonotype was observed a single time. The rearrangement joins TRBV18 to TRBJ1-3; 10 positions agree with TRBD1. The length of the CDR3 is 13 residues. The germline gives CDR1 KGHSH, CDR2 LQKENI. Germline trimming cut 3 bases from V and 7 bases from J; bases unmatched to any gene: 0. The CDR3: CASSPDRGNTIYF. The CDR3 DNA follows: TGTGCCAGCTCACCGGACAGGGGGAACACCATATATTTT. Full variable domain (missing parts from reference TRBV18 and TRBJ1-3): NAGVMQNPRHLVRRRGQEARLRCSPMKGHSHVYWYRQLPEEGLKFMVYLQKENIIDESGMPKERFSAEFPKEGPSILRIQQVVRGDSAAYFCASSPDRGNTIYFGEGSWLTVV.

In its sample, this clonotype was seen once. The CDR3 does not close with the conserved phenylalanine or tryptophan, likely indicating a read error. V usage is TRBV18 and J usage is TRBJ1-1, with D perhaps TRBD1 (5 bases). Trimming left V 2 bases short and J 2 bases short, with 12 bases between. This CDR3 is 15 amino acids long. Looked up from germline, CDR1 is KGHSH and CDR2 is LQKENI. In DNA, the CDR3 is TGTGCCAGCTCACCAGGGGGAGGAGGTAACACTGAAGCTTTCTAT. This translates into CASSPGGGGNTEAFY.

At least ten counts were recorded for this clonotype. The chain employs TRBV20-1 and TRBJ2-1, with 14 bases matching TRBD2. J gave up 1 base and V 3 bases, and 2 bases lay outside the gene matches. From germline, CDR1 is DFQATT and CDR2 SNEGSKA (reference sequence). This CDR3 has 16 residues. CDR3 sequence reads: CSASRLAGGSYNEQFF. CDR3 nucleotide sequence: TGCAGTGCTAGCCGACTAGCGGGAGGGTCCTACAATGAGCAGTTCTTC.

The V call is TRBV14, the J call TRBJ2-1; 7 bases line up with TRBD1. The CDR3 totals 14 residues. Trimming took 2 bases from V and 6 from J; bases not matched to a gene: 4. CDR1 is SGHDN and CDR2 is FVKESK in the germline V gene. The CDR3 sequence is CASSQYDRANEQFF. CDR3 nucleotides: TGTGCCAGCAGCCAATACGACAGGGCCAATGAGCAGTTCTTC.

In its sample, this clonotype was seen a few times. The rearrangement links TRBV27 to TRBJ2-5; tentatively, D is TRBD2 (5 bases). Germline CDR1 reads MNHEY; CDR2 reads SMNVEV (reference sequence). The length of the CDR3 is 14 residues. V gave up 3 bases and J gave up 1 base, with 9 bases separating them. In nucleotides, the CDR3 is TGTGCCAGCAGTTTTATAGGGAGCCAAGAGACCCAGTACTTC. It encodes CASSFIGSQETQYF.

This clonotype showed up just a few times. This chain uses TRBV6-5 with TRBJ2-3; no clear D. From germline, CDR1 is MNHEY and CDR2 SVGAGI. Deletions cut 5 bases from V and 0 bases from J, with 9 bases between. This CDR3 spans 14 amino acids. CDR3 amino acids: CASSNEVSTDTQYF. CDR3 nucleotide sequence: TGTGCCAGCAGTAACGAGGTTAGCACAGATACGCAGTATTTT.

The rearrangement links TRBV7-7 to TRBJ2-2; D may be TRBD1 (5 bases). Trimming removed 1 base from V and 2 bases from J, with 11 bases in between. There are 16 residues in the CDR3. Germline CDR1 is SSHAT and CDR2 is FNYEAQ (reference sequence). The CDR3: CASSLGFQGNTGELFF. The CDR3 DNA follows: TGTGCCAGCAGCTTAGGATTCCAGGGAAACACCGGGGAGCTGTTTTTT.

The rearrangement uses TRBV7-3 and TRBJ1-1; D unresolved. This CDR3 is built from 17 residues. CDR1 SGHTA and CDR2 FQGTGA come from the germline V gene. The V end lost 0 bases, the J end lost 0 bases, and 14 bases lay between the germline ends. This CDR3 is CASSLTGLPSVNTEAFF. CDR3 bases: TGTGCCAGCAGCTTAACTGGCCTCCCCAGTGTGAACACTGAAGCTTTCTTT.

The sample holds a few counts of this clonotype. The rearrangement links TRBV20-1 to TRBJ1-2; 10 nucleotides match TRBD1. The CDR3 has 14 amino acids. The germline V gene encodes CDR1 DFQATT and CDR2 SNEGSKA (reference sequence). Losses at the gene ends were 7 bases for V and 3 bases for J; bases not matched to a gene: 8. This CDR3 is CSGQGQGSYYGYTF. The DNA for the CDR3 is TGCAGTGGTCAGGGACAGGGGTCTTACTATGGCTACACCTTC.

The chain couples TRBV7-9 to TRBJ2-7, with 8 nucleotides matching TRBD2. V lost 6 bases and J lost 3; bases outside the gene matches: 7. The CDR3 length is 14 residues. CDR1 is SEHNR and CDR2 is FQNEAQ in the germline V gene (reference sequence). The CDR3 DNA is TGTGCCAGCAGTTACGAGCGGGAGAGCTACGAGCAGTACTTC. Encoded protein: CASSYERESYEQYF.

This clonotype was detected a few times. The V and J genes are TRBV5-1 and TRBJ1-2; 10 bases map to TRBD1. CDR3 size: 16 residues. The junction had 8 bases not matched to a gene; V was cut back by 2 bases and J by 4 bases. Germline V lookup: CDR1 SGHRS, CDR2 YFSETQ. CDR3 DNA sequence: TGCGCCAGCAGCTTCGGCGGGACAGGGGCCTTCTATGGCTACACCTTC. Translation: CASSFGGTGAFYGYTF.

The chain employs TRBV20-1 and TRBJ2-4; TRBD1 might be the D (6 bases). Germline V gene sequence: CDR1 DFQATT, CDR2 SNEGSKA (reference sequence). V dropped 3 bases and J dropped 3 bases, with 15 bases sitting between them. The CDR3 loop spans 15 amino acids. CDR3: CSARPGESGKNIQYF. Written as DNA, the CDR3 is TGCAGTGCTAGGCCAGGGGAATCGGGCAAAAACATTCAGTACTTC.

As regards this clonotype: The junction and the germline gene differ at one end; a read error may be behind it. The J gene is TRBJ2-2, the V gene TRBV20-1, with D possibly matching TRBD2 (6 bases). CDR3 length equals 14 residues. Germline loops: CDR1 DFQATT, CDR2 SNEGSKA (reference sequence). DNA for the CDR3: TGCAGTGCTGAAGGGGAGGCGAACGCCGGGGAGCTGTTTTTT. Translating gives CSAEGEANAGELFF.

This clonotype was detected only a few times. The CDR3 sequence: CASSRDRGRSDTQYF. The CDR3 region has the DNA TGTGCCAGCAGCCGGGACAGGGGGAGGTCAGATACGCAGTATTTT. The chain joins TRBV11-2 to TRBJ2-3, with 11 bases identical to TRBD1. The CDR3 has 15 amino acids. Per the germline V gene, CDR1 is SGHAT and CDR2 is FQNNGV. J lost 4 bases, V lost 5 bases, and 5 bases had no gene match.

In this sample, this clonotype turned up a few times. The rearrangement uses TRBV5-1 and TRBJ2-7; D may be TRBD1 (6 bases). The CDR3 has 18 residues. Germline CDR1 and CDR2: SGHRS and YFSETQ. Between the trimmed V and J ends, which lost 0 bases and 3 bases, there was a span of 22 bases. The CDR3 loop reads CASSLATGKGVNIYEQYF. Written as DNA, the CDR3 is TGCGCCAGCAGCTTGGCCACAGGGAAAGGGGTTAATATCTACGAGCAGTACTTC.

The genes are TRBV2 and TRBJ2-1, with TRBD1 matching 9 bases. Germline values: CDR1 SNHLY, CDR2 FYNNEI. This CDR3 comprises 13 residues. V shed 6 bases and J 6 bases; nucleotides not matched to a gene: 3. The CDR3 region is CASRRGQGNEQFF. The CDR3 DNA follows: TGTGCCAGCAGGAGGGGACAGGGCAATGAGCAGTTCTTC.

The rearrangement links TRBV20-1 to TRBJ1-4; 9 bases map to TRBD1. The CDR3 runs 14 residues. V lost 5 bases to trimming and J lost 15 bases; unmatched junction nucleotides: 16. From germline, CDR1 is DFQATT and CDR2 SNEGSKA (reference sequence). The CDR3 DNA follows: TGCAGTGCTTACCCCGGGACAGGGTCGGCGGAGATGTTTTTT. It translates to CSAYPGTGSAEMFF.

The chain combines TRBV20-1 with TRBJ2-7; 12 nucleotides agree with TRBD2. This CDR3 contains 12 residues. Looked up from germline, CDR1 is DFQATT and CDR2 is SNEGSKA (reference sequence). CDR3 residues: CSGLAGSYEQYV. CDR3 bases: TGCAGCGGACTAGCGGGGTCTTACGAGCAGTACGTC.